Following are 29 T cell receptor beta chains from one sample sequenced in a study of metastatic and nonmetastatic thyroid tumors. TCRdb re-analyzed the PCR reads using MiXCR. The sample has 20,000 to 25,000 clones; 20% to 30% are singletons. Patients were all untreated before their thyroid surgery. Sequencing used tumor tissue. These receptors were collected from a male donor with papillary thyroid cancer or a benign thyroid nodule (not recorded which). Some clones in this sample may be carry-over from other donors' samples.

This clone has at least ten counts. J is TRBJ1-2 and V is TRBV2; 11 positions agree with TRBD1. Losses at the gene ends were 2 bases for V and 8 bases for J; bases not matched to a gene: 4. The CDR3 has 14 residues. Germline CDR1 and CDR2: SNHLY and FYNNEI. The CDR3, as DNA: TGTGCCAGCAGTGAACGGGACAGGGGGGGAGGCTACACCTTC. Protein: CASSERDRGGGYTF.

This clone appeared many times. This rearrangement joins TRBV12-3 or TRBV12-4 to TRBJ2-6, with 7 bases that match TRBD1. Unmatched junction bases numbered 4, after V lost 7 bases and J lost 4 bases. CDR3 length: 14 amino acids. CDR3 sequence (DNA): TGTGCCAGCACTGACAGGGCCGGGGCCAACGTCCTGACTTTC. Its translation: CASTDRAGANVLTF.

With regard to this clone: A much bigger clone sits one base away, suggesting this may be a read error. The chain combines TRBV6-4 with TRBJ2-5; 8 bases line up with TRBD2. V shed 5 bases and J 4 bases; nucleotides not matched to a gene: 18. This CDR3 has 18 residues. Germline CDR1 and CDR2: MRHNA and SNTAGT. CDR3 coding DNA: TGTGCCAGCAGTATAACTATCGGGAGGGCCTATAGGGGAGAGACCCAGTACTTC. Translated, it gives CASSITIGRAYRGETQYF.

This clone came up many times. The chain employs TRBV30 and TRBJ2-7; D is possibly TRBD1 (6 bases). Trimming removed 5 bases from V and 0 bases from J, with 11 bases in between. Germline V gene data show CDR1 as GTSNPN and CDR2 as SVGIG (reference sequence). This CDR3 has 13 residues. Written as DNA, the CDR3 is TGTGCCTGGTCAAAAGGGGGCTCCTACGAGCAGTACTTC. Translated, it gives CAWSKGGSYEQYF.

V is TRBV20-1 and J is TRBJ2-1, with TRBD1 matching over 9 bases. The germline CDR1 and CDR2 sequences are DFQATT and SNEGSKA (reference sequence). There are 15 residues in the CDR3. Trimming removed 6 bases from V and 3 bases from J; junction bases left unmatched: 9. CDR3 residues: CSAALTDRGYNEQFF. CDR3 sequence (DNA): TGCAGTGCAGCCCTAACGGACAGGGGCTACAATGAGCAGTTCTTC.

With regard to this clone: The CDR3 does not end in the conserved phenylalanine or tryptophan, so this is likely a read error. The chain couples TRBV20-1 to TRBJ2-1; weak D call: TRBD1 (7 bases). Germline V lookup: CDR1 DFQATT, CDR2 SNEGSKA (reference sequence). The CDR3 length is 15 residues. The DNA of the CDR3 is TGCAGTCCTAGAGATTGCGGGACAGTATACAATGAGCAGTTCGTC. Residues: CSPRDCGTVYNEQFV.

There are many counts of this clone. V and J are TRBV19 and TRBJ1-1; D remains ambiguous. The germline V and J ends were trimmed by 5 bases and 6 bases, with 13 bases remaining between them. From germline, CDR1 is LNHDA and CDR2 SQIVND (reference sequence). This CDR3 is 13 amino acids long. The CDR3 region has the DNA TGTGCCAGTAGTTCAGAGCTATCCCCTGAAGCTTTCTTT. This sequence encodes CASSSELSPEAFF.

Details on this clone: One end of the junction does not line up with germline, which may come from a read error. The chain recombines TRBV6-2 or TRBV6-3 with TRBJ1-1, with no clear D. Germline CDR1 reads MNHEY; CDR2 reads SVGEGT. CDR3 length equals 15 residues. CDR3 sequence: CASSSLGGYHTEAYF. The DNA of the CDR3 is TGTGCCAGCAGTTCCCTCGGAGGGTACCACACTGAAGCATACTTT.

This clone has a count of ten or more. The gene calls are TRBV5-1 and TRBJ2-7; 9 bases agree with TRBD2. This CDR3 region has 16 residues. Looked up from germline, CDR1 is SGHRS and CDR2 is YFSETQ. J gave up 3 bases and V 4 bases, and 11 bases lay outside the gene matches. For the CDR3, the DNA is TGCGCCAGCAGCCCGGGGGGAGGAGCGGGAGGCTACGAGCAGTACTTC. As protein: CASSPGGGAGGYEQYF.

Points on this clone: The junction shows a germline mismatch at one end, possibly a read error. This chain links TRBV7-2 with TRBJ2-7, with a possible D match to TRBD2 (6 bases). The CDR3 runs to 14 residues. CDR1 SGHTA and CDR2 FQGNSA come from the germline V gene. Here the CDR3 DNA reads TGTGCCAGCAGCTTAGAGCGCGGGATCTACGAGCACTACTTC. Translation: CASSLERGIYEHYF.

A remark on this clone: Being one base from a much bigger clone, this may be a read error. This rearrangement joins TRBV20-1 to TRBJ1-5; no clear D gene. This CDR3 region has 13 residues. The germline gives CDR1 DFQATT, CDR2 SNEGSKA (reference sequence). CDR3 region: CSARVLDNQPRHF. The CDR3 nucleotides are TGCAGTGCTAGAGTTCTGGATAATCAGCCCCGGCATTTT.

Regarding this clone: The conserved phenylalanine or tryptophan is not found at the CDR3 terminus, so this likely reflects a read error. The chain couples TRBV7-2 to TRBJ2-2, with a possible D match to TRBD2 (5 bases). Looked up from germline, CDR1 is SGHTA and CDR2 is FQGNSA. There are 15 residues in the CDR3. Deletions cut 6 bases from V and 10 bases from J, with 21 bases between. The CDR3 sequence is CASRRLASAGVELFC. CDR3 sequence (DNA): TGTGCCAGCAGACGTTTGGCCTCCGCGGGCGTGGAGCTGTTTTGT.

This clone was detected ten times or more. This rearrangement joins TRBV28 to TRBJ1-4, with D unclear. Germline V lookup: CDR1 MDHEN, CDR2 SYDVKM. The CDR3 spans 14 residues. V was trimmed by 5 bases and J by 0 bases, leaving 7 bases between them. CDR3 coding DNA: TGTGCCAGCAGTGTTGGCTCAACTAATGAAAAACTGTTTTTT. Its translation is CASSVGSTNEKLFF.

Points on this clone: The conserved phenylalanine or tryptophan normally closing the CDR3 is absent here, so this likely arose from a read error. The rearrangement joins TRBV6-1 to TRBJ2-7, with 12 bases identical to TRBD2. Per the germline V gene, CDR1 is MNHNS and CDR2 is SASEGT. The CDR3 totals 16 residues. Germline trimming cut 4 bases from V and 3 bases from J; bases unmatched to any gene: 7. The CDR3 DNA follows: TGTGCCAGCAGTGCAATCGGACTAGCGGGGCTCTACGAGCAGTACCTC. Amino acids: CASSAIGLAGLYEQYL.

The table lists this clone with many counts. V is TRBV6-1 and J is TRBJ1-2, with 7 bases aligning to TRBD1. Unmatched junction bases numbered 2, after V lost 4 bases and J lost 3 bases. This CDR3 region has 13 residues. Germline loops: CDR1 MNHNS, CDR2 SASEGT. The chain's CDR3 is CASSGTGDYGYTF. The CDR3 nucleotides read TGTGCCAGCAGTGGAACAGGGGACTATGGCTACACCTTC.

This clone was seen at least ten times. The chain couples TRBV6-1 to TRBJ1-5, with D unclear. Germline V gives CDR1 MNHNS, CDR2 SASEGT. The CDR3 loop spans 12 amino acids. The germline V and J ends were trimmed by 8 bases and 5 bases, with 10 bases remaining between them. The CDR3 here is CASRKPDQPQHF. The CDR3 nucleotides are TGTGCCAGCCGCAAACCCGATCAGCCCCAGCATTTT.

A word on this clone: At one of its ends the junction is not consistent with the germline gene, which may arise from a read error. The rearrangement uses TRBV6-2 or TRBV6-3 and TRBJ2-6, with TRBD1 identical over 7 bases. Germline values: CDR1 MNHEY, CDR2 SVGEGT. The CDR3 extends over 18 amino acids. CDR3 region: CASTPRTGLLSGPNVLTF. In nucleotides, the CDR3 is TGTGCCAGCACCCCCCGGACAGGCCTCCTCTCTGGGCCCAACGTCCTGACTTTC.

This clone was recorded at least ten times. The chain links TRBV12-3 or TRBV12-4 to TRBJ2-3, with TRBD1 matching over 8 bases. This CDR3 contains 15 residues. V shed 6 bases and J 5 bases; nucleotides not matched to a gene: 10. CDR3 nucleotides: TGTGCCAGCAGCCCAACAGACAGGGGTGGAGATACGCAGTATTTT. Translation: CASSPTDRGGDTQYF.

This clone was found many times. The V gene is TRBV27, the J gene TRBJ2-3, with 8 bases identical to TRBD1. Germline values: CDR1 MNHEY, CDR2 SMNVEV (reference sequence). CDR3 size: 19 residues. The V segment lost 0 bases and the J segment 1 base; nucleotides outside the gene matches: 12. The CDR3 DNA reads TGTGCCAGCAGTTTATCGGGGACAGGAGGACTCATAGGCACAGATACGCAGTATTTT. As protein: CASSLSGTGGLIGTDTQYF.

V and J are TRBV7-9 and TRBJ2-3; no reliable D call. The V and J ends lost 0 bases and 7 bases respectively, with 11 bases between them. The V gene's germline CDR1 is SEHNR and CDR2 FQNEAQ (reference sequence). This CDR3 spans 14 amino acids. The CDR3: CASSLAVAPHTQYF. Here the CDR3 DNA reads TGTGCCAGCAGCTTAGCGGTAGCCCCACATACGCAGTATTTT.

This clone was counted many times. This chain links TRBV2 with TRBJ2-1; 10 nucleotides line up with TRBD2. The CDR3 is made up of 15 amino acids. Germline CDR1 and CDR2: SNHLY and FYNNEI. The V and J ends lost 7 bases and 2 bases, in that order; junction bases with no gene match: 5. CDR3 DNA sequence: TGTGCCAGCAATTTTCTAGCGGGGGCCTACAATGAGCAGTTCTTC. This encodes CASNFLAGAYNEQFF.

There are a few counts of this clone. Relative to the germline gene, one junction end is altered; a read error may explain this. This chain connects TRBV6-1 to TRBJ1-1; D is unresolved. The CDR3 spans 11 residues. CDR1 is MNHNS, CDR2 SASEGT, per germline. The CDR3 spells CASSVADEALF. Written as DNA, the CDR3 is TGTGCCAGCAGTGTGGCAGATGAAGCTCTCTTT.

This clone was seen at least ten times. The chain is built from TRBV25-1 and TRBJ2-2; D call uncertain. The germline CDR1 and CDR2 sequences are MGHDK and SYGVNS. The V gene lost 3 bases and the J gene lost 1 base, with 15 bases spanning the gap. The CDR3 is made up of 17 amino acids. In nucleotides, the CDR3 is TGTGCCAGCAGTGACCCCGCCTCGGACCTGAACACCGGGGAGCTGTTTTTT. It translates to CASSDPASDLNTGELFF.

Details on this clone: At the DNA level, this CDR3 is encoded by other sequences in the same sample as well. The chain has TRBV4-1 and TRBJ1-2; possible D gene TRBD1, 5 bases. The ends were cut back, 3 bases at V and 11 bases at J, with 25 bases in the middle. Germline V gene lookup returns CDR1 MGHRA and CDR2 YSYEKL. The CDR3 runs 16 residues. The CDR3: CASSQQRTGGMGSYTF. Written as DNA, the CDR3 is TGCGCCAGCAGCCAGCAGCGGACGGGGGGAATGGGGAGTTACACCTTC.

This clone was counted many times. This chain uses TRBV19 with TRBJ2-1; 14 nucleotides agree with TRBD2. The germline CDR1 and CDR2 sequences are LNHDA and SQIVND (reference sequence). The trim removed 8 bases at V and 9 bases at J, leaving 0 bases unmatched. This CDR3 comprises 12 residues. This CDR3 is CASGLAGGEQFF. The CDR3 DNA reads TGTGCCAGTGGACTAGCGGGAGGTGAGCAGTTCTTC.

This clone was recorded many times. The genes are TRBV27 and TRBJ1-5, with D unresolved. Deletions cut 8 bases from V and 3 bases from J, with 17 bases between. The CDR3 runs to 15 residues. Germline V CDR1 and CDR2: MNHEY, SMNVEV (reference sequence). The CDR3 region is CASSVGSDDNQPQHF. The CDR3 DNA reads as TGTGCCAGCTCTGTGGGGTCGGACGACAATCAGCCCCAGCATTTT.

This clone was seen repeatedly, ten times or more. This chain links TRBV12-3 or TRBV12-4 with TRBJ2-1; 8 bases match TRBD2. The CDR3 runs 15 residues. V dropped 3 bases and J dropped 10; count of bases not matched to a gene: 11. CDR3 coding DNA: TGTGCCAGCAGTTTTCGAGCGGGAGTGGGGAAGGAGCAGTTCTTC. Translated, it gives CASSFRAGVGKEQFF.

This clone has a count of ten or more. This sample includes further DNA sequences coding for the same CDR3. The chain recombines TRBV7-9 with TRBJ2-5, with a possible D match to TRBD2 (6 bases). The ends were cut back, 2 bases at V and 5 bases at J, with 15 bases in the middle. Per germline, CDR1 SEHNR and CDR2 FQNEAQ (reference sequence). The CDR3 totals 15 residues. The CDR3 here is CASSLNSGGGETQYF. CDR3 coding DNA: TGTGCCAGCAGCTTAAATAGCGGAGGCGGGGAGACCCAGTACTTC.

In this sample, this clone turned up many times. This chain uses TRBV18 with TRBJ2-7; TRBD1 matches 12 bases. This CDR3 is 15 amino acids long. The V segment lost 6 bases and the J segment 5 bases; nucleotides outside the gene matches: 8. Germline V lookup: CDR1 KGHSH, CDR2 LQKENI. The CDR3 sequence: CASSPTGQGANEQYF. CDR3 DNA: TGTGCCAGCTCCCCTACGGGACAGGGGGCCAACGAGCAGTACTTC.